This T cell receptor beta chain stems from a study of tumor and adjacent non-tumor tissue in lung cancer. Broader study findings: Significantly higher TCR diversity was found in tumor than normal lung. In normal lung, the top 100 clones were significantly more dominant than in tumor.

Germline V lookup: CDR1 SGHNT, CDR2 YYREEE (reference sequence). The CDR3 totals 15 residues. This sample's RNA came from whole unsorted tissue. More than 3 cm separated this lung sample from the edge of the tumor. Three rounds of nested PCR, following a modified ARM-PCR protocol, produced the TCRbeta library. A single record per CDR3 protein comes from TCRdb applying MiXCR to the multiplex PCR reads. Of around 75,000 distinct CDR3 sequences listed, under 70% are singletons. In the case of this clonotype: Its antigen is unknown. Mismatch with germline at one junction end may stem from a read error.

The genes are TRBV5-4 and TRBJ2-2; the D call may be TRBD1 or TRBD2 (5 bases each). This receptor was taken from a woman aged 50 to 65 with non-small cell lung cancer. Sequencing used distant non-tumor lung tissue. The CDR3 spells CTSSTGTEGRGELFF. The CDR3 nucleotides are TGTACCAGCAGCACGGGGACCGAGGGTAGGGGAGAGCTGTTTTTT.